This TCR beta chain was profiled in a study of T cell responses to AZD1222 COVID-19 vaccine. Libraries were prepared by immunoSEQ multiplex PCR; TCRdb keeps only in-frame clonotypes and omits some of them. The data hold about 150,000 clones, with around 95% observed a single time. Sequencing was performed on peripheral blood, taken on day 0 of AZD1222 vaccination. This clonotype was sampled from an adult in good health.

CDR3 protein: CASSQYRESTDTQYF. The CDR3 region has the DNA TGCGCCAGCAGCCAATACAGAGAGAGCACAGATACGCAGTATTTT. This sequence joins TRBV4-3 and TRBJ2-3; D is ambiguous. Germline lookup yields CDR1 LGHNA and CDR2 YSLEER. V was pared by 2 bases and J by 0 bases, with 9 bases between. This CDR3 spans 15 amino acids.